Listed below are T cell receptor beta chains from one sample, sequenced in a study of blood T cell repertoires in COVID-19. Sequenced by immunoSEQ multiplex PCR; TCRdb stores in-frame clones only, minus some. The data show 65,000 to 80,000 clones, around 87% seen once. Sequencing was carried out using peripheral blood. The receptor set was obtained from a man between 45 and 60 years old with active COVID-19. Each CDR3 is given with its conserved first and last residue. Each record gives: D gene, clone size, V gene, J gene, CDR3 DNA, CDR3 protein. A D gene is named only where the DNA matches it firmly. Rows may omit the clone size; those that give it use once, few, many or a size class.

D: TRBD1
size: .
V: TRBV18
J: TRBJ1-5
DNA: TGTGCCAGCTCACCAATCAGACAGGGAGCTGGGGGCAATCAGCCCCAGCATTTT
CDR3: CASSPIRQGAGGNQPQHF

D: .
size: .
V: TRBV9
J: TRBJ1-3
DNA: TGTGCCAGCAGCGTAGAGGGAGAGGGCGCCCCTGGAAACACCATATATTTT
CDR3: CASSVEGEGAPGNTIYF

D: TRBD1
size: .
V: TRBV10-3
J: TRBJ1-1
DNA: TGTGCCATCGGGGGACAGGGGGGAACTGAAGCTTTCTTT
CDR3: CAIGGQGGTEAFF

D: TRBD1
size: .
V: TRBV5-1
J: TRBJ1-5
DNA: TGCGCCAGCAGCTTGGGACAGGGGGGCGAGCAGCCCCAGCATTTT
CDR3: CASSLGQGGEQPQHF

D: TRBD1
size: .
V: TRBV6-4
J: TRBJ1-2
DNA: TGTGCCAGCAGTGACGAGGGGCAGGGGGCTGGTGGCTACACCTTC
CDR3: CASSDEGQGAGGYTF

D: TRBD1
size: .
V: TRBV28
J: TRBJ2-5
DNA: TGTGCCAGCAGTTTGGGTTCTGGCAGGGGGCTTAAAGAGACCCAGTACTTC
CDR3: CASSLGSGRGLKETQYF

D: TRBD1
size: .
V: TRBV6-1
J: TRBJ2-7
DNA: TGTGCCAGCAGTGAAGTGGGGCCGGGACAGGGATCCTACGAGCAGTACTTC
CDR3: CASSEVGPGQGSYEQYF

D: .
size: .
V: TRBV9
J: TRBJ2-2
DNA: TGTGCCAGCAGCGTAGCGGGGACTCCCACCACCGGGGAGCTGTTTTTT
CDR3: CASSVAGTPTTGELFF

D: TRBD1
size: .
V: TRBV19
J: TRBJ1-6
DNA: TGTGCCAGTGGGACAGCTAATAATTCACCCCTCCACTTT
CDR3: CASGTANNSPLHF

D: TRBD2
size: once
V: TRBV9
J: TRBJ2-7
DNA: TGTGCCAGCAGCCCCGGAGCCCAGCGGGGGCCCGGGGGGGACGAGCAGTACTTC
CDR3: CASSPGAQRGPGGDEQYF

D: .
size: .
V: TRBV12-3/TRBV12-4
J: TRBJ2-5
DNA: TGTGCCAGCAGTTTATATAGAGCGGAGACCCAGTACTTC
CDR3: CASSLYRAETQYF

D: TRBD2
size: .
V: TRBV7-2
J: TRBJ2-3
DNA: TGTGCCAGCAGCCCTACGAGCGGGGGCTCAGATACGCAGTATTTT
CDR3: CASSPTSGGSDTQYF

D: TRBD1
size: .
V: TRBV6-2/TRBV6-3
J: TRBJ1-2
DNA: TGTGCCAGCAGTTACAGTCGGGACAGAAGCTATGGCTACACCTTC
CDR3: CASSYSRDRSYGYTF

D: TRBD2
size: .
V: TRBV7-9
J: TRBJ2-3
DNA: TGTGCCAGCACCGGGGGGCTAGCGGGCCGCACAGATACGCAGTATTTT
CDR3: CASTGGLAGRTDTQYF

D: .
size: .
V: TRBV19
J: TRBJ1-6
DNA: TGTGCCAGTAGTCCTCGGACAGATAATTCACCCCTCCACTTT
CDR3: CASSPRTDNSPLHF

D: .
size: .
V: TRBV18
J: TRBJ2-5
DNA: TGTGCCAGCTCCCGGTACCAAGAGACCCAGTACTTC
CDR3: CASSRYQETQYF

D: .
size: .
V: TRBV24-1
J: TRBJ1-5
DNA: TGTGCCACCAGTGATTTAAGGAGCGGGCAGCCCCAGCATTTT
CDR3: CATSDLRSGQPQHF

D: TRBD1
size: .
V: TRBV6-5
J: TRBJ2-6
DNA: TGTGCCAGCAGGAGCAGGGGGCCTGGGGCCAACGTCCTGACTTTC
CDR3: CASRSRGPGANVLTF

D: .
size: .
V: TRBV5-1
J: TRBJ2-4
DNA: TGCGCCAGCAGCTTGGTAGGTCAGGGTCAAAACATTCAGTACTTC
CDR3: CASSLVGQGQNIQYF

D: .
size: .
V: TRBV6-2/TRBV6-3
J: TRBJ2-5
DNA: TGTGCCAGCAGTTACGTGAGGGTAGAGACCCAGTACTTC
CDR3: CASSYVRVETQYF

D: .
size: .
V: TRBV5-5
J: TRBJ2-3
DNA: TGTGCCAGCAGCTTGGGCCCAGGAGATACGCAGTATTTT
CDR3: CASSLGPGDTQYF

D: .
size: .
V: TRBV29-1
J: TRBJ2-1
DNA: TGCAGCGTGCCTAATCAGCGGTCGAGCTCCTACAATGAGCAGTTCTTC
CDR3: CSVPNQRSSSYNEQFF

D: TRBD2
size: .
V: TRBV5-1
J: TRBJ2-1
DNA: TGCGCCAGCAGCTTGGTTCTAGCGGGAATCAATGAGCAGTTCTTC
CDR3: CASSLVLAGINEQFF